This T cell receptor (beta chain) was retrieved from a study of blood T cell repertoires in COVID-19. Study at large: Sites in the United States, Italy and Spain provided acute and convalescent COVID-19 samples. PBMCs, B-cell-depleted T cells, or T cells were the source of the cDNA or gDNA that made up the material.

Trimming at V came to 4 bases and at J to 0 bases, leaving 14 bases not matched to a gene. Germline CDR1 is SGHDN and CDR2 is FVKESK. The CDR3 is 20 residues long. Per the original data handling: Reference gene primer amplification in the assay estimated nucleated cell counts. Data came from immunoSEQ multiplex PCR; TCRdb stores just in-frame clones and leaves some out. Clone size and V and J calls were adopted from that table, with D and trimming inferred from the DNA. This sample yields approximately 170,000 clones, of which roughly 84% are seen a single time; roughly a tenth belongs to the top ten.

Sequences were obtained from peripheral blood. The chain carries TRBV14 and TRBJ2-6; TRBD2 agrees at 8 bases. This TCR derives from an elderly woman with active or convalescent COVID-19. The chain's CDR3 is CASSPGRVEREFSGANVLTF. Written as DNA, the CDR3 is TGTGCCAGCAGCCCGGGTAGGGTGGAGCGGGAGTTCTCTGGGGCCAACGTCCTGACTTTC.